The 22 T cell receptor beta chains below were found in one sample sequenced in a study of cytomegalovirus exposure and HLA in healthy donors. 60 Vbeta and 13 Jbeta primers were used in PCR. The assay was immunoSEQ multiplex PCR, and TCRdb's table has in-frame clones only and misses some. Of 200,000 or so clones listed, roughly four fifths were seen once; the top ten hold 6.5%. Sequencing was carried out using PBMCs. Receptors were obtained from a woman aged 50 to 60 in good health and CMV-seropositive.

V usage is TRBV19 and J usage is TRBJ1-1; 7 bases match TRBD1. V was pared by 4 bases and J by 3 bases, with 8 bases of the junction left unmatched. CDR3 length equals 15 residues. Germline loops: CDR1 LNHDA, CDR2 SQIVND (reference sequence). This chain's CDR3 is CASSTLDRSYTEAFF. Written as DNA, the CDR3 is TGTGCCAGTAGTACCCTGGACAGGTCCTACACTGAAGCTTTCTTT.

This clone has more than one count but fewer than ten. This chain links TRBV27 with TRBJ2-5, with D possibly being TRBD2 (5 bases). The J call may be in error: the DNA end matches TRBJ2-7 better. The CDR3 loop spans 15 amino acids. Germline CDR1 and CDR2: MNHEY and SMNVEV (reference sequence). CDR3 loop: CASSLRASPPYEQYF. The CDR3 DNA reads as TGTGCCAGCAGTTTAAGAGCTAGCCCACCCTACGAGCAGTACTTC.

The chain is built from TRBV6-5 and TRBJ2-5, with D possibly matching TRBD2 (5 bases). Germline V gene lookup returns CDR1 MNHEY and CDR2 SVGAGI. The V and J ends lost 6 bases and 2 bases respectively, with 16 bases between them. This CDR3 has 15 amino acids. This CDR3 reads CASSSRGPPQETQYF. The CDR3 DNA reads TGTGCCAGCAGCAGTCGGGGTCCGCCTCAAGAGACCCAGTACTTC.

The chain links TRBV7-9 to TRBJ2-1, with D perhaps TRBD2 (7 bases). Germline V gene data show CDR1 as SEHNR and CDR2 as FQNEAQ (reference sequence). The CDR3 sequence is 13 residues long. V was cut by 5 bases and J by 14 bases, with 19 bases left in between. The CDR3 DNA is TGTGCCAGCAGCCGCCCGGGGGGCACGGAGGAGTTCTTC. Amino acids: CASSRPGGTEEFF.

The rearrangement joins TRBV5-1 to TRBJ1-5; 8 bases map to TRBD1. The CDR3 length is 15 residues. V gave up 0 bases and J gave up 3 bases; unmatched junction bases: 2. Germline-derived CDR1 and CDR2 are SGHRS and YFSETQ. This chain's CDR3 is CASSLETGDNQPQHF. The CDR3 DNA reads TGCGCCAGCAGCTTGGAGACAGGGGACAATCAGCCCCAGCATTTT.

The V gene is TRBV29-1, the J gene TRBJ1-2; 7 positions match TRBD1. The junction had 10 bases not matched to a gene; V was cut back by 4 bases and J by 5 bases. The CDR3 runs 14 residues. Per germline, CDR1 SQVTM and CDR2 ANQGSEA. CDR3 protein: CSVGTRQGRYGYTF. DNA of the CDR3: TGCAGCGTTGGCACCCGACAGGGAAGGTATGGCTACACCTTC. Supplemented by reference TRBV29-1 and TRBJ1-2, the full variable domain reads SAVISQKPSRDICQRGTSLTIQCQVDSQVTMMFWYRQQPGQSLTLIATANQGSEATYESGFVIDKFPISRPNLTFSTLTVSNMSPEDSSIYLCSVGTRQGRYGYTFGSGTRLTVV.

Here the CDR3 DNA reads TGTGCCAGCAGTTCACTAGCGGGGGGGAATTGGGGTGAGCAGTTCTTC. Protein product: CASSSLAGGNWGEQFF. V usage is TRBV28 and J usage is TRBJ2-1, with 13 bases matching TRBD2. CDR3 length: 16 residues. J gave up 9 bases and V 4 bases, and 9 bases lay outside the gene matches. Germline CDR1 reads MDHEN; CDR2 reads SYDVKM. The full variable domain, in which reference TRBV28 and TRBJ2-1 provide the parts outside the CDR3, is DVKVTQSSRYLVKRTGEKVFLECVQDMDHENMFWYRQDPGLGLRLIYFSYDVKMKEKGDIPEGYSVSREKKERFSLILESASTNQTSMYLCASSSLAGGNWGEQFFGPGTRLTVL.

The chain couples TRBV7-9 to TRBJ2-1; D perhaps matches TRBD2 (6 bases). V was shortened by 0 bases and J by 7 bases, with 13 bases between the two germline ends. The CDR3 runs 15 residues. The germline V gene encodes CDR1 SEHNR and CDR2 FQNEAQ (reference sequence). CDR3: CASSLAVGSGNEQFF. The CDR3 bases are TGTGCCAGCAGCTTAGCGGTCGGGAGCGGTAATGAGCAGTTCTTC.

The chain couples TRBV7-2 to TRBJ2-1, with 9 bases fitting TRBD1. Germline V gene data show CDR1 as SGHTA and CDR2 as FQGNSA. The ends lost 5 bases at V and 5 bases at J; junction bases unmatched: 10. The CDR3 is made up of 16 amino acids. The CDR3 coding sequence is TGTGCCAGCAGCCCTTGGACAGGGGCCTTAGACAATGAGCAGTTCTTC. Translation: CASSPWTGALDNEQFF.

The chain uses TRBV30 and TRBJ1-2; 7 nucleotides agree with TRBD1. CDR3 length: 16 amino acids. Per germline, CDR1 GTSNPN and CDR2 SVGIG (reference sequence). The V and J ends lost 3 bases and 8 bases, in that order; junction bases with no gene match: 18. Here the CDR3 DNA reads TGTGCCTGGAGCAAGGTCAAGACAGGGTTAAGGGGGGGCTACACCTTC. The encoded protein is CAWSKVKTGLRGGYTF.

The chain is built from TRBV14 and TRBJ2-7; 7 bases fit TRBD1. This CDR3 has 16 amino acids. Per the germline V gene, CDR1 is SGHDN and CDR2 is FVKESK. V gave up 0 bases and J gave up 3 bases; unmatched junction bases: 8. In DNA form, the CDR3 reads TGTGCCAGCAGCCAAGATCAGGGACAGAGAAACTACGAGCAGTACTTC. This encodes CASSQDQGQRNYEQYF.

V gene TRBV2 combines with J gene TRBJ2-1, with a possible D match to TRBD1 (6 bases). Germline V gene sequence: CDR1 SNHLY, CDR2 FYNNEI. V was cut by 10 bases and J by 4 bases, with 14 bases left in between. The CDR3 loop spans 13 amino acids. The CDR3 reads CAIDRDTYNEQFF. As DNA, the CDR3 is TGTGCCATCGACCGGGACACGTACAATGAGCAGTTCTTC.

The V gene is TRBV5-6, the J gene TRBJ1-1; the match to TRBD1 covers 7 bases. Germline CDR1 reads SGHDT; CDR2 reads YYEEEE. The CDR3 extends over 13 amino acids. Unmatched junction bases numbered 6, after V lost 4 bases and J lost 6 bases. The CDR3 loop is CASSTAGGAEAFF. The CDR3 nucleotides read TGTGCCAGCAGCACCGCAGGGGGAGCTGAAGCTTTCTTT. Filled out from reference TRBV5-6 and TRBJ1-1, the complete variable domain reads DAGVTQSPTHLIKTRGQQVTLRCSPKSGHDTVSWYQQALGQGPQFIFQYYEEEERQRGNFPDRFSGHQFPNYSSELNVNALLLGDSALYLCASSTAGGAEAFFGQGTRLTVV.

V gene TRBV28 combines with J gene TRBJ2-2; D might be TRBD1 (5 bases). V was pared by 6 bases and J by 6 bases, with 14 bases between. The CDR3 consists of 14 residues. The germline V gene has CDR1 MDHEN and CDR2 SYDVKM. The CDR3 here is CASRKGSRAGELFF. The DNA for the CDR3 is TGTGCCAGCAGAAAGGGGTCTAGAGCCGGGGAGCTGTTTTTT.

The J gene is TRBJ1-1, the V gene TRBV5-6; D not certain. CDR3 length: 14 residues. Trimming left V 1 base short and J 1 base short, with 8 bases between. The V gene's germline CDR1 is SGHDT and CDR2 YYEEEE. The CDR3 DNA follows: TGTGCCAGCAGCTTGTATGAGAAGAACACTGAAGCTTTCTTT. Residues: CASSLYEKNTEAFF.

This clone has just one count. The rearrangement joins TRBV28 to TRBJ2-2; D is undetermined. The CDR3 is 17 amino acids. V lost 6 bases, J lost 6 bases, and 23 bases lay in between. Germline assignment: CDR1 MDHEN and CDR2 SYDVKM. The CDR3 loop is CASRTWRPAPAAGELFF. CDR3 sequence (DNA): TGTGCCAGCAGAACCTGGCGTCCAGCGCCGGCCGCCGGGGAGCTGTTTTTT.

CDR3 DNA: TGTGCCAGCAGCTTAGAAGGGAGACGGATCTACGAGCAGTACTTC. This translates into CASSLEGRRIYEQYF. The chain combines TRBV7-2 with TRBJ2-7; a weak D match, TRBD2 (5 bases). Germline V lookup: CDR1 SGHTA, CDR2 FQGNSA. Between the trimmed V and J ends, which lost 1 base and 3 bases, there was a span of 13 bases. The CDR3 is 15 residues long.

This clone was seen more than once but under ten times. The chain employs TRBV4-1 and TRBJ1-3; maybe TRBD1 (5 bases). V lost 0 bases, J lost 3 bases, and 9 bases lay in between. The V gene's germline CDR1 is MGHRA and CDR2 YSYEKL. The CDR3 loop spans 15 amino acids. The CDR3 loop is CASSQDPRDGNTIYF. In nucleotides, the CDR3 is TGCGCCAGCAGCCAAGATCCCAGGGATGGAAACACCATATATTTT.

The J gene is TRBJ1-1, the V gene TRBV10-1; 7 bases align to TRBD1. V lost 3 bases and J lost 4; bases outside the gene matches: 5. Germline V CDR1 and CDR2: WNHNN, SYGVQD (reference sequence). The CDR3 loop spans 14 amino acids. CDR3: CASSESGTVTEAFF. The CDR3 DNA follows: TGCGCCAGCAGTGAATCTGGGACAGTCACTGAAGCTTTCTTT.

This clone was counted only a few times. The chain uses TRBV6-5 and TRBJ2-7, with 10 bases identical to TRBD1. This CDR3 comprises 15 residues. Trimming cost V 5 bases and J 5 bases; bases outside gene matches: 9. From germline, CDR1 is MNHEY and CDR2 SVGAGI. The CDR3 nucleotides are TGTGCCAGCAGTAGGCCGGGACAGGGGATCAACGAGCAGTACTTC. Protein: CASSRPGQGINEQYF.

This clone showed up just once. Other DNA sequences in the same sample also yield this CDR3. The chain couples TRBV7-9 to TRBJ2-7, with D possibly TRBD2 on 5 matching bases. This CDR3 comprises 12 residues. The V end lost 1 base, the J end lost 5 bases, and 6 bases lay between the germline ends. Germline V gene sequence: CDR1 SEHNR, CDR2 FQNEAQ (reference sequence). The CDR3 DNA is TGTGCCAGCAGCTTAGTTAGCGACGAGCAGTACTTC. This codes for CASSLVSDEQYF. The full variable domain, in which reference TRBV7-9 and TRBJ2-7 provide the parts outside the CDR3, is DTGVSQNPRHKITKRGQNVTFRCDPISEHNRLYWYRQTLGQGPEFLTYFQNEAQLEKSRLLSDRFSAERPKGSFSTLEIQRTEQGDSAMYLCASSLVSDEQYFGPGTRLTVT.

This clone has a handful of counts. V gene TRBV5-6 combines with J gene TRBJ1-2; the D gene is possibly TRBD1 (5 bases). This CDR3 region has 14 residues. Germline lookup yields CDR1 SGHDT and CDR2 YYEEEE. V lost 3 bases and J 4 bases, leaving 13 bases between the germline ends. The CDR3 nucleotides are TGTGCCAGCAGCTACGGGGGGGACCCCTATGGCTACACCTTC. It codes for CASSYGGDPYGYTF.